This is a list of T cell receptor beta chains from one sample in a study of OX40 agonist ivuxolimab in advanced cancers. TCRdb's table, derived via immunoSEQ multiplex PCR, lists solely in-frame clones and lacks some. The sample lists 18,000 or so clones, roughly 71% occurring once. Specimen: CD4+ or CD8+ T cells sorted from blood, collected in a trial of the OX40 agonist ivuxolimab. Receptors were obtained from an adult with an advanced solid tumor such as melanoma, head and neck, liver or kidney cancer. Each CDR3 is given with its conserved first and last residue. The D gene is left open where the match is weak. Not every row has a clone size; where given, it reads once, few, many or a size class.

j_call d_call cdr3_length v_call clone_size cdr3_nt cdr3_aa
TRBJ2-7 TRBD1 14 TRBV27 once TGTGCCAGCAGTTCGCCGCGACAGGGGTTCGAGCAGTACTTC CASSSPRQGFEQYF
TRBJ1-4 - 17 TRBV7-8 - TGTGCCAGCAGCTTTAGGAGCGGGGGGCGCGATAGTGAAAAACTGTTTTTT CASSFRSGGRDSEKLFF
TRBJ2-1 TRBD2 17 TRBV18 - TGTGCCAGCTCACCAGAGTCAGGACTAGGGGTCTACAATGAGCAGTTCTTC CASSPESGLGVYNEQFF
TRBJ2-4 - 16 TRBV28 - TGTGCCAGCAGCCCGGCGGAGAAATTAGCCAAAAACATTCAGTACTTC CASSPAEKLAKNIQYF
TRBJ2-7 TRBD2 14 TRBV7-8 few TGTGCCAGCAGCTTTAGCGGGAGTCACTACGAGCAGTACTTC CASSFSGSHYEQYF
TRBJ1-1 TRBD1 13 TRBV27 - TGTGCCAGCAGTCTGGACAGGGCAGCTGAAGCTTTCTTT CASSLDRAAEAFF
TRBJ2-3 - 15 TRBV6-5 once TGTGCCAGCAGTTACGGGGGTAGCTCGACAGATACGCAGTATTTT CASSYGGSSTDTQYF
TRBJ2-1 - 13 TRBV30 - TGTGCCTGGAGTGTTTCGGGGTACAATGAGCAGTTCTTC CAWSVSGYNEQFF
TRBJ1-1 TRBD1 15 TRBV2 - TGTGCCAGCACCCACAGGGGGGTACCGAACACTGAAGCTTTCTTT CASTHRGVPNTEAFF
TRBJ2-1 TRBD2 17 TRBV7-6 - TGTGCCAGCAGCTTAGGGACTAGCGGGTACGCCTACAATGAGCAGTTCTTC CASSLGTSGYAYNEQFF
TRBJ2-7 - 14 TRBV21-1 large TGTGCCAGCAGCCCTCGGGACCCAGCCTACGAGCAGTACTTC CASSPRDPAYEQYF
TRBJ2-1 - 11 TRBV9 - TGTGCCAGCAGCGAATACAATGAGCAGTTCTTC CASSEYNEQFF
TRBJ2-7 TRBD1 13 TRBV19 once TGTGCCACTTCACCGGGACAGAGCTACGAGCAGTACTTC CATSPGQSYEQYF
TRBJ1-4 TRBD1 15 TRBV9 - TGTGCCAGCAGCGTAGCGGACAGGCCCCTAGAAAAACTGTTTTTT CASSVADRPLEKLFF
TRBJ2-7 - 14 TRBV2 - TGTGCCAGCAGTGAAAGCGTAGGGGTCTACGAGCAGTACTTC CASSESVGVYEQYF
TRBJ1-2 TRBD1 13 TRBV27 - TGTGCCAGCAGTTCGACAGGGGTCTATGGCTACACCTTC CASSSTGVYGYTF
TRBJ2-7 - 12 TRBV28 - TGTGCCAGCAGCCCGGGACCTAGTGTCCCGAACTTC CASSPGPSVPNF
TRBJ2-1 - 16 TRBV4-1 - TGCGCCAGCAGCCAACCCGGAGACACCGTCTACAATGAGCAGTTCTTC CASSQPGDTVYNEQFF
TRBJ2-6 - 15 TRBV7-9 - TGTGCCAGCAGCTTAGCGGCCTCTGGGGCCAACGTCCTGACTTTC CASSLAASGANVLTF
TRBJ2-3 TRBD2 14 TRBV27 - TGTGCCAGCAGTGGGACTAGCGGGAGAGATACGCAGTATTTT CASSGTSGRDTQYF
TRBJ1-1 - 13 TRBV4-3 once TGCGCCAGCAGCCAGCAGGGCTGGACTGAAGCTTTCTTT CASSQQGWTEAFF
TRBJ2-1 TRBD1 14 TRBV6-5 - TGTGCCAGCAGTTACGTAGGACAGGGTAATGAGCAGTTCTTC CASSYVGQGNEQFF
TRBJ2-1 - 12 TRBV29-1 - TGCAGCGTATGGGACGGATACAATGAGCAGTTCTTC CSVWDGYNEQFF
TRBJ2-3 - 15 TRBV5-1 - TGCGCCAGCAGCTTGCGGGACAAGTACACAGATACGCAGTATTTT CASSLRDKYTDTQYF
TRBJ1-1 TRBD1 14 TRBV10-1 - TGCGCCAGCAGCCGGGACAGCATGAACACTGAAGCTTTCTTT CASSRDSMNTEAFF
TRBJ2-2 - 15 TRBV15 - TGTGCCACCAGCCCGGACAGATCGAACACCGGGGAGCTGTTTTTT CATSPDRSNTGELFF
TRBJ2-5 - 15 TRBV6-5 - TGTGCCAGCAGTTACTCAGGCACCACCCAAGAGACCCAGTACTTC CASSYSGTTQETQYF
TRBJ2-1 TRBD2 16 TRBV7-9 - TGTGCCAGCAGTCCTTTAAGACTAGCGGGGGCCAATGAGCAGTTCTTC CASSPLRLAGANEQFF
TRBJ2-5 - 14 TRBV6-5 medium-sized TGTGCCAGCAGTTACACGACAGCAGAAGAGACCCAGTACTTC CASSYTTAEETQYF
TRBJ2-7 - 13 TRBV6-5 - TGTGCCAGCAGTTCAACCCGAGGATACGAGCAGTACTTC CASSSTRGYEQYF
TRBJ1-1 TRBD1 15 TRBV9 medium-sized TGTGCCAGCAGCCCCCGGACAGGGACATACACTGAAGCTTTCTTT CASSPRTGTYTEAFF
TRBJ2-5 TRBD1 15 TRBV19 - TGTGCCAGTAGTCCAGACAGGGCCTCCGGGGAGACCCAGTACTTC CASSPDRASGETQYF
TRBJ2-7 - 15 TRBV5-4 - TGTGCCAGCAGCTTGGATGGGCTACTGCGCTACGAGCAGTACTTC CASSLDGLLRYEQYF